Given below is one T cell receptor (beta chain) in context. This sample was taken from a study of blood T cell repertoires in COVID-19. Background on the study: The origin of the acute and convalescent COVID-19 samples was the United States, Italy and Spain. Sources were T cells, B-cell-depleted T cells, or PBMCs; the material itself was cDNA or gDNA.

The authors' processing: From reference gene primer amplification, estimates of nucleated cell counts were derived. The assay was immunoSEQ multiplex PCR, and TCRdb's table has in-frame clones only and misses some. Clone size and V and J calls were adopted from that table, with D and trimming inferred from the DNA. This repertoire shows about 240,000 clones, 70% to 90% found once; its top ten account for around 6.5%. The germline CDR1 and CDR2 sequences are SGHDT and YYEEEE. This CDR3 has 16 amino acids. With 1 base removed from V and 5 bases from J, the gap between germline ends came to 17 bases. This chain joins TRBV5-6 and TRBJ2-3; D possibly corresponds to TRBD1 (6 bases). The TCR originated in a man aged 55 to 70 with acute or convalescent COVID-19. The specimen was peripheral blood. CDR3 DNA: TGTGCCAGCAGCTTGCGAGGGGCAGGGGTTCGAGATACGCAGTATTTT. It specifies CASSLRGAGVRDTQYF. Using reference TRBV5-6 and TRBJ2-3 for the parts outside the CDR3, the full variable domain is DAGVTQSPTHLIKTRGQQVTLRCSPKSGHDTVSWYQQALGQGPQFIFQYYEEEERQRGNFPDRFSGHQFPNYSSELNVNALLLGDSALYLCASSLRGAGVRDTQYFGPGTRLTVL.